What follows describes a single T cell receptor (beta chain). This clonotype was picked up a small number of times. This clone's antigen is unknown. Base qualities are not at hand, and no much larger clone is one base apart. The CDR3 runs 15 amino acids, cysteine and phenylalanine included. Kept here is only the CDR3 DNA, which spans 45 bases and is read in frame from base 1. Relative to germline, V is missing 5 bases and J is missing 5 bases, with 11 bases of the junction outside any gene match. Looking up the germline V gene yields CDR1 SQVTM and CDR2 ANQGSEA. This specimen comes from a study of T cell repertoires in cytomegalovirus infection (dated by TCRdb to the late 2010s). At the level of the whole study: Donor HLA type was relevant to the analysis, as public TCR beta signatures indicated carriage of CMV infection together with the matching HLA type.

Study-wide conclusions, independent of this receptor: In the ex vivo response, HLA-C-restricted CMV-specific TCR beta clonotypes were dominant, and in two of eight donors the single most frequent clonotype came from this HLA-C-restricted group. Carriers of CMV infection plus the relevant HLA type were discriminated by the cumulative frequency of public TCR beta family members in the study cohort and in an independent approximately 350-donor cohort.

The run used an Illumina HiSeq 1500. Clones were called with MiXCR by TCRdb after fastp trimmed the public reads at Q25, and only in-frame beta chains were retained. Rows are unified per CDR3 protein, each entry keeping the most common DNA and genes. For this sample the table gives more than 650,000 distinct CDR3 sequences, of which 35% were detected only once. Around 2.6% of the sample is taken by the ten largest. This TCR was recovered from a human donor in good health (CMV status not recorded). Some clones in this sample may be carry-over from other donors' samples. Here the chain combines TRBV29-1 and TRBJ2-5, with 10 central nucleotides matching TRBD1. Specimen: PBMCs. Here is the DNA: TGCAGCGTTAAGGGACAGGGGATTCGATGGGAGACCCAGTACTTC. Its translation is CSVKGQGIRWETQYF. The CDR3 plus the reference TRBV29-1 and TRBJ2-5 genes for the other parts give the full variable domain: SAVISQKPSRDICQRGTSLTIQCQVDSQVTMMFWYRQQPGQSLTLIATANQGSEATYESGFVIDKFPISRPNLTFSTLTVSNMSPEDSSIYLCSVKGQGIRWETQYFGPGTRLLVL.